Listed below are T cell receptor beta chains from one sample, sequenced in a study of cytomegalovirus exposure and HLA in healthy donors. Sequencing used immunoSEQ multiplex PCR; TCRdb keeps in-frame clones, though not all of them. The table includes more than 85,000 clones, approximately 88% detected once. The sequencing sample was made of PBMCs. The origin of the receptors is a woman in her 30s in good health and CMV-seropositive. The CDR3 runs from the conserved cysteine through the conserved F or W. D genes are given only for firm matches. The size of a clone is reported for some rows only, either as once, few or many, or as a class for expanded clones.

>TRBJ1-1|TRBV29-1|NA|NA
TGCAGCGTTGTTCGGGGGGGGAACACTGAAGCTTTCTTT
CSVVRGGNTEAFF
>TRBJ2-7|TRBV5-1|TRBD2|NA
TGCGCCAGCAGCCTTGGACTAGCGGATACCTACGAGCAGTACTTC
CASSLGLADTYEQYF
>TRBJ1-2|TRBV21-1|NA|NA
TGTGCCAGCAGCAGCTTAAGGGACAGGGGAAACTATGGCTACACCTTC
CASSSLRDRGNYGYTF
>TRBJ2-7|TRBV19|TRBD1|NA
TGTGCCAGTAGTATCGGGACAGGTTCAAGGGAGCAGTACTTC
CASSIGTGSREQYF
>TRBJ2-2|TRBV30|NA|once
TGTGCCTGGAGTGTTGCGGGGATGGAGACCGGGGAGCTGTTTTTT
CAWSVAGMETGELFF
>TRBJ2-7|TRBV5-6|TRBD1|NA
TGTGCCAGCAGCCCTACAGGGGATTACGAGCAGTACTTC
CASSPTGDYEQYF
>TRBJ2-7|TRBV7-2|NA|NA
TGTGCCAGCAGCCGCGGGGGCCTATCCTACGAGCAGTACTTC
CASSRGGLSYEQYF
>TRBJ2-7|TRBV2|NA|NA
TGTGCCAGCAGCCGCAGACAGACGGTAGTATCCTACGAGCAGTACTTC
CASSRRQTVVSYEQYF
>TRBJ2-1|TRBV9|TRBD1|once
TGTGCCAGCAGCGAAACAGGGGGCTCCTACAATGAGCAGTTCTTC
CASSETGGSYNEQFF
>TRBJ1-2|TRBV11-2|NA|NA
TGTGCCAGCAGCGCCCTCCGGGGATTTAACTATGGCTACACCTTC
CASSALRGFNYGYTF
>TRBJ2-7|TRBV18|TRBD2|NA
TGTGCCAGTTTCACCTATAGCGGGAGGGCCCAAGGGTACGAGCAGTACTTC
CASFTYSGRAQGYEQYF
>TRBJ1-1|TRBV6-1|NA|NA
TGTGCCAGCACCCCGTGGGGGGGGAACACTGAAGCTTTCTTT
CASTPWGGNTEAFF
>TRBJ1-1|TRBV6-6|NA|NA
TGTGCCAGCAGTTACTCCCGCACTGAAGCTTTCTTT
CASSYSRTEAFF
>TRBJ1-5|TRBV5-5|NA|NA
TGTGCCAGCAGCTTGGACGGGATTAGCAATCAGCCCCAGCATTTT
CASSLDGISNQPQHF
>TRBJ1-1|TRBV28|NA|NA
TGTGCCAGCAGTTCGCCCCAAGGGGACACTGAAGCTTTCTTT
CASSSPQGDTEAFF
>TRBJ1-2|TRBV4-3|NA|NA
TGCGCCAGCAGCCAAAGACAGAGTCTCTATGGCTACACCTTC
CASSQRQSLYGYTF
>TRBJ1-5|TRBV7-2|TRBD1|NA
TGTGCCAGCAGCCCTCAGGGGGCTGAGCAGCCCCAGCATTTT
CASSPQGAEQPQHF
>TRBJ1-2|TRBV5-6|TRBD1|NA
TGTGCCAGCAGCCTCGGACAGGACTATGGCTACACCTTC
CASSLGQDYGYTF
>TRBJ2-1|TRBV15|TRBD2|NA
TGTGCCACCAGCAACATGCCCCTAGCGGAGCTCTCCTACAATGAGCAGTTCTTC
CATSNMPLAELSYNEQFF
>TRBJ1-2|TRBV5-6|TRBD1|NA
TGTGCCAGCAGCCCAGGACAGGGGAGAGGCTACACCTTC
CASSPGQGRGYTF
>TRBJ2-5|TRBV14|NA|NA
TGTGCCAGCAGTCAGGGGTGGGAGACCCAGTACTTC
CASSQGWETQYF
>TRBJ2-1|TRBV28|NA|NA
TGTGCCAGCAGTTTACAACTGATCGATGAGCAGTTCTTC
CASSLQLIDEQFF
>TRBJ2-5|TRBV5-1|NA|NA
TGCGCCAGCAGCTTGTTGTTAACAGCAGAGACCCAGTACTTC
CASSLLLTAETQYF
>TRBJ1-1|TRBV2|TRBD1|NA
TGTGCCAGCAGATTGACAGGGTCTGAAGCTTTCTTT
CASRLTGSEAFF